A selection of T cell receptor beta chains follows, all from one sample in a study of blood T cells in healthy people across ages. MiXCR was run by TCRdb on the 5' RACE reads, yielding one entry per CDR3 protein. In the table there are hundreds of thousands of distinct CDR3 sequences, about 55% of which are singletons. Sequenced material: blood. Receptors were obtained from an elderly man in good health. Both conserved end residues are part of each CDR3. Fields, in order: CDR3 length, clone size, D gene, J gene, V gene, CDR3 DNA, CDR3 protein. The D gene is left open where the match is weak. Size values are once, few and many counts, or a class for expanded clones, and some rows have none.

length: 15
size: -
D: -
J: TRBJ1-3
V: TRBV12-3/TRBV12-4
DNA: TGTGCCAGCAGTTTAGGACTGGGGCCCGGAAACACCATATATTTT
CDR3: CASSLGLGPGNTIYF

length: 11
size: few
D: -
J: TRBJ2-3
V: TRBV2
DNA: TGTGCCAGCCTCGAAAGCAGATACGCGTATTTT
CDR3: CASLESRYAYF

length: 17
size: -
D: -
J: TRBJ1-2
V: TRBV5-5
DNA: TGTGCCAGCAGCTTGTCGCAGGGCTGGGGGGGTTCCTATGGCTACACCTTC
CDR3: CASSLSQGWGGSYGYTF

length: 18
size: -
D: TRBD1
J: TRBJ2-5
V: TRBV3-1
DNA: TGTGCCAGCAGCCAAGAGATTGAGACAGGGGGCGTGAGAGAGACCCAGTACTTC
CDR3: CASSQEIETGGVRETQYF

length: 15
size: few
D: TRBD1
J: TRBJ1-4
V: TRBV5-1
DNA: TGCGCCAGCAGCCTGCAGGGACAGGGGAAGGAAAAACTGTTTTTT
CDR3: CASSLQGQGKEKLFF

length: 15
size: once
D: -
J: TRBJ2-3
V: TRBV29-1
DNA: TGCAGCGGGCGAGGTAGCGGATCTAGCACAGATACGCAGTATTTT
CDR3: CSGRGSGSSTDTQYF

length: 15
size: -
D: TRBD2
J: TRBJ2-7
V: TRBV9
DNA: TGTGCCAGCGGCGCCGGGACTAGCGGGAGGTACGAGCAGTACTTC
CDR3: CASGAGTSGRYEQYF

length: 14
size: -
D: -
J: TRBJ2-7
V: TRBV7-9
DNA: TGTGCCAGCAGACCGGTGGGGGCAGAGGGCGAGCAGTACTTC
CDR3: CASRPVGAEGEQYF

length: 13
size: few
D: -
J: TRBJ2-7
V: TRBV7-2
DNA: TGTGCCAGCAGCCAAGGTCGGGTTACTGAGCAGTACTTC
CDR3: CASSQGRVTEQYF

length: 14
size: once
D: TRBD2
J: TRBJ2-3
V: TRBV12-3/TRBV12-4
DNA: TGTGCCTGCAGTTTAACCCGGGGCGGGGGTACGCAGTATTTT
CDR3: CACSLTRGGGTQYF

length: 14
size: few
D: -
J: TRBJ2-7
V: TRBV5-1
DNA: TGCGCCAGCAGCTACGGCGGACACCCCAGCGAGCAGTACTTC
CDR3: CASSYGGHPSEQYF

length: 14
size: -
D: TRBD2
J: TRBJ2-5
V: TRBV20-1
DNA: TGCAGTGCTCACCCCGGGACTAGCTCGGAGACCCAGTACTTC
CDR3: CSAHPGTSSETQYF

length: 15
size: many
D: TRBD2
J: TRBJ2-1
V: TRBV20-1
DNA: TGCAGTGCTAGGACTCCTAGCGGGAGTTGGAATGAGCAGTTCTTC
CDR3: CSARTPSGSWNEQFF

length: 16
size: -
D: -
J: TRBJ1-2
V: TRBV10-3
DNA: TGTGCCATCAGTGAAACTCCAGGGCCCCTTAACTATGGCTACACCTTC
CDR3: CAISETPGPLNYGYTF

length: 14
size: -
D: -
J: TRBJ2-7
V: TRBV20-1
DNA: TGCAGTGCTAGAGATTGGATGGCCGCGGGGGAGCAGTACTTC
CDR3: CSARDWMAAGEQYF

length: 15
size: -
D: -
J: TRBJ1-2
V: TRBV14
DNA: TGTGCCAGCAGCCAAGTCGTCAGGGGCGGTTGGGGCTACACCTTC
CDR3: CASSQVVRGGWGYTF

length: 15
size: few
D: -
J: TRBJ2-2
V: TRBV21-1
DNA: TGTGCCAGCAGCAAAGCGGCGCCGAACACCGGGGAGCTGTTTTTT
CDR3: CASSKAAPNTGELFF

length: 15
size: -
D: -
J: TRBJ2-7
V: TRBV7-4
DNA: TGTGCCAGCAGCTTGGAACCCATGAGCTCCTACGAGCAGTACTTC
CDR3: CASSLEPMSSYEQYF

length: 13
size: -
D: -
J: TRBJ1-2
V: TRBV2
DNA: TGTGCCAGCAGGACAGGACGAAACTATGGCTACACCTTC
CDR3: CASRTGRNYGYTF

length: 16
size: few
D: -
J: TRBJ2-7
V: TRBV6-1
DNA: TGTGCCAGCAGTGAACCGGGTCGAGTCCTGGGGTACGAGCAGTACTTC
CDR3: CASSEPGRVLGYEQYF

length: 16
size: few
D: -
J: TRBJ2-3
V: TRBV5-8
DNA: TGTGCCAGCAGCTTGGCCGGGACCCTGAGCACAGATACGCAGTATTTT
CDR3: CASSLAGTLSTDTQYF

length: 14
size: few
D: -
J: TRBJ2-6
V: TRBV6-5
DNA: TGTGCCAGCAGTCAATACTCTGGGGCCAACGTCCTGACTTTC
CDR3: CASSQYSGANVLTF

length: 14
size: -
D: TRBD1
J: TRBJ1-2
V: TRBV7-9
DNA: TGTGCCAGTGTAGGGACAGGGAGGGACTATGGCTACACCTTC
CDR3: CASVGTGRDYGYTF

length: 14
size: few
D: -
J: TRBJ2-5
V: TRBV5-1
DNA: TGCGCCAGCAGCCCCAACGGGGATTCTGAGACCCAGTACTTC
CDR3: CASSPNGDSETQYF

length: 16
size: -
D: -
J: TRBJ2-5
V: TRBV2
DNA: TGTGCCAGCAGTGAGTTATGGGAGTCGCTAAAATGGGAGCAGTACTTC
CDR3: CASSELWESLKWEQYF

length: 13
size: -
D: -
J: TRBJ2-1
V: TRBV12-3/TRBV12-4
DNA: TGTGCCAGCAGGAAGAGTATCTACAATGAGCAGTTCTTC
CDR3: CASRKSIYNEQFF

length: 13
size: -
D: TRBD1
J: TRBJ2-7
V: TRBV6-2/TRBV6-3
DNA: TGTGCCAGCAGTGACTCGAATCAGGGGGTGCAGTACTTC
CDR3: CASSDSNQGVQYF

length: 16
size: -
D: -
J: TRBJ2-7
V: TRBV12-3/TRBV12-4
DNA: TGTGCCAGCAGTTTTGCCCCTCTAACAGGGACCTACGAGCAGTACTTC
CDR3: CASSFAPLTGTYEQYF

length: 14
size: -
D: -
J: TRBJ2-7
V: TRBV4-1
DNA: TGCGCCAGCAGCCATACGACGGATTCCTACGAGCAGTACTTC
CDR3: CASSHTTDSYEQYF

length: 11
size: -
D: -
J: TRBJ1-1
V: TRBV6-5
DNA: TGTGCCAGCAAGGGGGAGAGAGGAGCTTTCTTT
CDR3: CASKGERGAFF

length: 15
size: -
D: TRBD1
J: TRBJ2-5
V: TRBV13
DNA: TGTGCCAGCAGCCACAGGGGGGAGGAACAAGAGACCCAGTACTTC
CDR3: CASSHRGEEQETQYF

length: 13
size: many
D: -
J: TRBJ2-7
V: TRBV7-2
DNA: TGTGCCAGCAGCTTAGAGTCTAACTACGAGCAGTACTTC
CDR3: CASSLESNYEQYF

length: 14
size: few
D: TRBD1
J: TRBJ1-5
V: TRBV27
DNA: TGTGCCAGCAGTCCCGGGACAGGGGAACAGCCCCAGCATTTT
CDR3: CASSPGTGEQPQHF

length: 14
size: -
D: -
J: TRBJ1-2
V: TRBV5-1
DNA: TGCGCCAGCAGCTCGGGACCGGGTAACTATGGCTACACCTTC
CDR3: CASSSGPGNYGYTF

length: 15
size: -
D: -
J: TRBJ1-4
V: TRBV12-3/TRBV12-4
DNA: TGTGCCAGCAGTTTGGGAGGACAGACTAATGAAAAACTGTTTTTT
CDR3: CASSLGGQTNEKLFF

length: 15
size: -
D: -
J: TRBJ2-2
V: TRBV20-1
DNA: TGCAGTGCTAGGGGCGGAGGTTGGGACACCAGGGAGCTGTTTTTT
CDR3: CSARGGGWDTRELFF

length: 14
size: -
D: TRBD1
J: TRBJ1-1
V: TRBV6-5
DNA: TGTGCCAGCCACTCGACAGGGAGGGACACTGAAGCTTTCTTT
CDR3: CASHSTGRDTEAFF

length: 16
size: few
D: -
J: TRBJ2-7
V: TRBV5-1
DNA: TGCGCCAGCAGCTCGGCTCCGGGACGTACCTACAATGAGCAGTACTTC
CDR3: CASSSAPGRTYNEQYF

length: 14
size: few
D: -
J: TRBJ1-6
V: TRBV7-6
DNA: TGTGCCAGCAGCTTAGAGAGCAGAAATTCACCCCTCCACTTT
CDR3: CASSLESRNSPLHF

length: 10
size: few
D: -
J: TRBJ1-2
V: TRBV14
DNA: TGTGTAGTAGGCAACTATGGCTACACCTTC
CDR3: CVVGNYGYTF

length: 17
size: -
D: TRBD1
J: TRBJ1-5
V: TRBV7-8
DNA: TGTGCCAGCAGCTTACAAGGGACAGCAGTCGGCAATCAGCCCCAGCATTTT
CDR3: CASSLQGTAVGNQPQHF